This T cell receptor (beta chain) was found in a study of cytomegalovirus exposure and HLA in healthy donors. Across the study: The approximately 120 validation repertoires were reported in a later analysis to have been generated on the same platform as the approximately 700 first-cohort repertoires. Study-wide results and limits: Usually a TCR sequence was rare, but some public TCRs were found in many donors.

Germline V CDR1 and CDR2: SGHRS, YFSETQ. Trimming left V 0 bases short and J 6 bases short, with 9 bases between. This CDR3 spans 13 amino acids. Clones were read by immunoSEQ multiplex PCR, and TCRdb kept only the in-frame ones, dropping some. The sample carries 160,000 or so clones, around nine tenths recorded once. On this clone itself: The antigen is not known.

V gene TRBV5-1 combines with J gene TRBJ1-1; the D gene is possibly TRBD1 (5 bases). Material for sequencing was PBMCs. The origin of this receptor is a woman in her thirties in good health and CMV-seronegative. The CDR3 loop reads CASSLVAGPEAFF. The CDR3 DNA reads TGCGCCAGCAGCTTGGTGGCAGGGCCTGAAGCTTTCTTT.